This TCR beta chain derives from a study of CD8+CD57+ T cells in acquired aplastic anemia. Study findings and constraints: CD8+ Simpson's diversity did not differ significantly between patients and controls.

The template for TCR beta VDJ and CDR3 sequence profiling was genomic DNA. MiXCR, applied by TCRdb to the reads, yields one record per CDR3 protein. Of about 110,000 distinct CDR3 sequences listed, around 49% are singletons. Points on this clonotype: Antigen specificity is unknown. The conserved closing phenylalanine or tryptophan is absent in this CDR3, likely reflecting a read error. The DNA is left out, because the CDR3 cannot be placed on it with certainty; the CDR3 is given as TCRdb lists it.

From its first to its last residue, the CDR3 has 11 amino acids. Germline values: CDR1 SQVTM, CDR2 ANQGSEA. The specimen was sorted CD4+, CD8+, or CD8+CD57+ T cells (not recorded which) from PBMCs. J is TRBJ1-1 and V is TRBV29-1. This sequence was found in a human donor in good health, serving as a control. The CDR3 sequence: CSVDANTEAFL.